The 19 T cell receptor beta chains below all came from one sample that was sequenced in a study of T cell responses to AZD1222 COVID-19 vaccine. Produced via immunoSEQ multiplex PCR; TCRdb's table is partial and in-frame only. The sample has around 77,000 clones; over 75% are singletons. The sequencing used peripheral blood, collected on day 0 of AZD1222 vaccination. Receptors originate from an adult in good health.

This clone was detected only once. The chain combines TRBV7-2 with TRBJ2-3; no reliable D call. This CDR3 contains 16 residues. V was shortened by 4 bases and J by 0 bases, with 14 bases between the two germline ends. CDR1 is SGHTA and CDR2 is FQGNSA in the germline V gene. The CDR3 region is CASSSTGLTSTDTQYF. CDR3 sequence (DNA): TGTGCCAGCAGCTCGACGGGCCTTACGAGCACAGATACGCAGTATTTT.

The rearrangement joins TRBV6-5 to TRBJ2-7; D is unresolved. Germline V lookup: CDR1 MNHEY, CDR2 SVGAGI. This CDR3 has 14 amino acids. V was trimmed by 0 bases and J by 9 bases, leaving 15 bases between them. Here the CDR3 DNA reads TGTGCCAGCAGTTACTCGGAGAGCCTACGAGTGCAGTACTTC. Its translation is CASSYSESLRVQYF.

The rearrangement uses TRBV2 and TRBJ1-2; D not resolved. This CDR3 contains 13 residues. V was cut by 7 bases and J by 2 bases, with 11 bases left in between. The germline CDR1 and CDR2 sequences are SNHLY and FYNNEI. The CDR3 is CASTSYGNYGYTF. As DNA, the CDR3 is TGTGCCAGCACATCTTACGGAAACTATGGCTACACCTTC.

V usage is TRBV18 and J usage is TRBJ2-5; D gene uncertain. Trimming cost V 4 bases and J 5 bases, with 14 bases left between them. This CDR3 region has 14 residues. CDR1 KGHSH and CDR2 LQKENI come from the germline V gene. CDR3 DNA: TGTGCCAGCTCACAAAACGATCCGTGGGAGACCCAGTACTTC. It encodes CASSQNDPWETQYF.

Only one count was recorded for this clone. CDR3 amino acids: CASCRAGTTYEQYF. DNA of the CDR3: TGTGCCAGCTGTCGGGCAGGGACAACCTACGAGCAGTACTTC. The rearrangement links TRBV6-5 to TRBJ2-7; D is possibly TRBD1 (6 bases). The V end lost 8 bases, the J end lost 2 bases, and 16 bases lay between the germline ends. CDR1 and CDR2 from the germline V gene are MNHEY and SVGAGI. The CDR3 contains 14 residues.

The rearrangement links TRBV2 to TRBJ2-7; no clear D. V dropped 8 bases and J dropped 3 bases, with 17 bases sitting between them. The CDR3 has 14 amino acids. The germline V gene encodes CDR1 SNHLY and CDR2 FYNNEI. The chain's CDR3 is CASDGQVPGYEQYF. The CDR3 DNA is TGTGCCAGCGACGGCCAGGTCCCCGGCTACGAGCAGTACTTC.

This clone came up once. V and J are TRBV11-3 and TRBJ2-7; TRBD1 matches at 7 bases. Trimming cost V 6 bases and J 2 bases; bases outside gene matches: 7. Germline V gives CDR1 SGHNT, CDR2 YENEEA. The CDR3 contains 14 residues. The chain's CDR3 is CASSPGQPPYEQYF. The DNA for the CDR3 is TGTGCCAGCAGTCCGGGACAGCCTCCCTACGAGCAGTACTTC. Supplemented by reference TRBV11-3 and TRBJ2-7, the full variable domain reads EAGVVQSPRYKIIEKKQPVAFWCNPISGHNTLYWYLQNLGQGPELLIRYENEEAVDDSQLPKDRFSAERLKGVDSTLKIQPAELGDSAVYLCASSPGQPPYEQYFGPGTRLTVT.

This clone occurred a few times. The CDR3 protein is CSASPSGARGYTF. CDR3 DNA sequence: TGCAGTGCTAGTCCCTCGGGCGCGAGAGGCTACACCTTC. The J gene is TRBJ1-2, the V gene TRBV20-1; no definite D call. The V and J ends lost 3 bases and 8 bases respectively, with 16 bases between them. This CDR3 contains 13 residues. Per germline, CDR1 DFQATT and CDR2 SNEGSKA (reference sequence).

J is TRBJ2-7 and V is TRBV30; no clear D gene. Trimming stripped 2 bases from V and 5 bases from J, with 7 bases between. This CDR3 has 11 amino acids. Germline loops: CDR1 GTSNPN, CDR2 SVGIG (reference sequence). Here the CDR3 reads CAWSSKNEQYF. The CDR3 DNA follows: TGTGCCTGGAGTTCTAAGAACGAGCAGTACTTC.

The gene calls are TRBV6-4 and TRBJ1-2, with D unresolved. Trimming shortened V by 0 bases and J by 3 bases, and 5 bases separated the two germline ends. Germline V gene sequence: CDR1 MRHNA, CDR2 SNTAGT. This CDR3 is 13 amino acids long. CDR3 residues: CASSDSSYYGYTF. CDR3 nucleotides: TGTGCCAGCAGTGACTCCTCCTACTATGGCTACACCTTC.

The chain links TRBV6-6 to TRBJ2-7; 11 positions match TRBD1. With 7 bases clipped from V and 2 bases from J, the junction kept 7 bases outside the gene matches. Germline assignment: CDR1 MNHNY and CDR2 SVGAGI (reference sequence). CDR3 size: 15 residues. CDR3 DNA: TGTGCCAGCACGCCCGGACAGGGGGCAACCTACGAGCAGTACTTC. It encodes CASTPGQGATYEQYF.

V gene TRBV5-6 combines with J gene TRBJ1-5, with D unresolved. Germline CDR1 reads SGHDT; CDR2 reads YYEEEE. The CDR3 spans 14 residues. The V gene lost 4 bases and the J gene lost 2 bases, with 10 bases spanning the gap. The CDR3 sequence is CASSVGRGNQPQHF. The CDR3 coding sequence is TGTGCCAGCAGCGTAGGACGGGGCAATCAGCCCCAGCATTTT.

CDR3: CASSRRGPTNTEAFF. The CDR3 bases are TGTGCCAGCAGTCGGAGGGGGCCTACGAACACTGAAGCTTTCTTT. This chain joins TRBV2 and TRBJ1-1; 7 bases fit TRBD1. The CDR3 length is 15 residues. The junction had 7 bases not matched to a gene; V was cut back by 5 bases and J by 1 base. Germline values: CDR1 SNHLY, CDR2 FYNNEI.

The chain carries TRBV19 and TRBJ2-3; tentative D call: TRBD2 (6 bases). CDR1 LNHDA and CDR2 SQIVND come from the germline V gene (reference sequence). The CDR3 consists of 15 residues. V was cut by 3 bases and J by 4 bases, with 14 bases left in between. The CDR3 bases are TGTGCCAGTAGTATGGGGTTACCGGGAGCAGATACGCAGTATTTT. It specifies CASSMGLPGADTQYF.

V gene TRBV5-5 combines with J gene TRBJ2-1, with D perhaps TRBD1 (5 bases). CDR1 is SGHKS and CDR2 is YYEKEE in the germline V gene (reference sequence). V lost 0 bases and J 3 bases, leaving 13 bases between the germline ends. CDR3 length: 16 residues. CDR3 in DNA: TGTGCCAGCAGCTTGGGGGGCTGGCTGGGCTACAATGAGCAGTTCTTC. It encodes CASSLGGWLGYNEQFF.

This chain connects TRBV30 to TRBJ2-5, with a possible D match to TRBD2 (5 bases). Germline V CDR1 and CDR2: GTSNPN, SVGIG (reference sequence). This CDR3 region has 13 residues. V shed 1 base and J shed 4 bases, with 10 bases lying between them. CDR3 sequence reads: CAWSGGGRETQYF. CDR3 nucleotides: TGTGCCTGGAGTGGCGGAGGCCGAGAGACCCAGTACTTC. The variable domain in full, completed from reference TRBV30 and TRBJ2-5, reads SQTIHQWPATLVQPVGSPLSLECTVEGTSNPNLYWYRQAAGRGLQLLFYSVGIGQISSEVPQNLSASRPQDRQFILSSKKLLLSDSGFYLCAWSGGGRETQYFGPGTRLLVL.

The V and J genes are TRBV3-1 (or the pseudogene TRBV3-2) and TRBJ2-2; D ambiguous. The germline CDR1 and CDR2 sequences are LGHDT and YNNKEL (reference sequence). The CDR3 has 16 amino acids. Trimming took off 4 bases at V and 4 bases at J, with 16 bases between the two ends. CDR3 region: CASSPHLTFFTGELFF. The DNA for the CDR3 is TGTGCCAGCAGCCCCCATCTGACTTTTTTCACCGGGGAGCTGTTTTTT.

V is TRBV28 and J is TRBJ1-5, with 8 bases matching TRBD1. With 4 bases clipped from V and 6 bases from J, the junction kept 8 bases outside the gene matches. This CDR3 is 15 amino acids long. Germline lookup yields CDR1 MDHEN and CDR2 SYDVKM. The CDR3 sequence: CASSSLTGVGQPQHF. The DNA for the CDR3 is TGTGCCAGCAGTTCACTGACAGGGGTAGGTCAGCCCCAGCATTTT.

This rearrangement joins TRBV6-5 to TRBJ1-1; 10 bases line up with TRBD1. The CDR3 totals 15 residues. The junction had 2 bases not matched to a gene; V was cut back by 0 bases and J by 4 bases. Germline V gene data show CDR1 as MNHEY and CDR2 as SVGAGI. The chain's CDR3 is CASSYSGTGVTEAFF. CDR3 in DNA: TGTGCCAGCAGTTACTCAGGGACAGGGGTCACTGAAGCTTTCTTT.